Shown below are 21 T cell receptor beta chains from a single sample sequenced in a study of Ad26.COV2.S vaccination and SARS-CoV-2 variants. Treatment described: some 20 received Ad26.COV2.S at low or high dose, single or two shots; 5 received placebo; per-sample allocation not given. The study sampled participants on day 63 after the first vaccine or placebo injection. This table comes from immunoSEQ multiplex PCR, and its TCRdb copy is limited to in-frame clones, with some not included. The data show hundreds of thousands of clones, 86% seen once. The sample here was peripheral blood, taken in a trial of Ad26.COV2.S vaccine versus placebo. Receptor source: a person between 18 and 65 years old who received the Ad26.COV2.S COVID-19 vaccine or a placebo.

The table lists this clone with a few counts. The chain combines TRBV27 with TRBJ1-1; D remains unclear. The V end lost 5 bases, the J end lost 8 bases, and 9 bases lay between the germline ends. The CDR3 has 11 residues. Germline V gives CDR1 MNHEY, CDR2 SMNVEV (reference sequence). In DNA form, the CDR3 reads TGTGCCAGCAGTGCCGGATTAGAAGCTTTCTTT. Its protein product is CASSAGLEAFF.

The gene calls are TRBV9 and TRBJ2-1; D perhaps matches TRBD1 (6 bases). Germline V CDR1 and CDR2: SGDLS, YYNGEE. This CDR3 has 13 amino acids. The ends were cut back, 10 bases at V and 5 bases at J, with 16 bases in the middle. The CDR3 is CAGNITGNNEQFF. CDR3 sequence (DNA): TGTGCCGGGAACATTACAGGGAACAATGAGCAGTTCTTC.

The V and J genes are TRBV9 and TRBJ2-3; D uncertain. The germline gives CDR1 SGDLS, CDR2 YYNGEE. CDR3 length equals 14 residues. Trimming took off 0 bases at V and 4 bases at J, with 9 bases between the two ends. This CDR3 is CASSVARSADTQYF. The DNA for the CDR3 is TGTGCCAGCAGCGTAGCGAGGTCGGCAGATACGCAGTATTTT.

This sequence joins TRBV27 and TRBJ1-4; D not certain. CDR1 and CDR2 from the germline V gene are MNHEY and SMNVEV (reference sequence). V dropped 8 bases and J dropped 10 bases, with 11 bases sitting between them. This CDR3 region has 11 residues. CDR3 amino acids: CASWGGGKLFF. DNA for the CDR3: TGTGCCAGCTGGGGTGGAGGAAAACTGTTTTTT.

This chain links TRBV3-1 (or the pseudogene TRBV3-2) with TRBJ2-7, with D unclear. Germline loops: CDR1 LGHDT, CDR2 YNNKEL (reference sequence). Trimming pared 3 bases from V and 2 bases from J, leaving 11 bases between. The CDR3 has 14 amino acids. CDR3 in DNA: TGTGCCAGCAGCCAGGGGTCCAGGACCTACGAGCAGTACTTC. This sequence encodes CASSQGSRTYEQYF.

CDR3 nucleotides: TGCGCCAGCAGTCAATCGAGGGTTATCGGCCTGACCGTGACGAATGACACTGAAGCTTTCTTT. Translated: CASSQSRVIGLTVTNDTEAFF. The chain is built from TRBV23-1 and TRBJ1-1; D ambiguous. TRBV23-1 is an ORF, and what it does is uncertain. The CDR3 runs to 21 residues. V lost 0 bases to trimming and J lost 3 bases, with 29 bases between them.

This chain links TRBV6-5 with TRBJ2-7, with D unresolved. CDR3 length: 15 residues. Germline values: CDR1 MNHEY, CDR2 SVGAGI. V lost 0 bases and J 2 bases, leaving 11 bases between the germline ends. In DNA, the CDR3 is TGTGCCAGCAGTTACTCGTTCAGGACCCCCTACGAGCAGTACTTC. Translating it yields CASSYSFRTPYEQYF.

The genes are TRBV28 and TRBJ1-5; D gene uncertain. The CDR3 covers 15 residues. Germline CDR1 MDHEN, CDR2 SYDVKM. V shed 1 base and J shed 2 bases, with 9 bases lying between them. CDR3: CASSLLGSGNQPQHF. In DNA form, the CDR3 reads TGTGCCAGCAGTTTATTAGGGTCGGGCAATCAGCCCCAGCATTTT.

The chain links TRBV7-9 to TRBJ2-1; D is unclear. This CDR3 contains 13 residues. The V gene's germline CDR1 is SEHNR and CDR2 FQNEAQ (reference sequence). V lost 5 bases, J lost 6 bases, and 11 bases lay in between. The CDR3 protein is CASSPPGSNEQFF. DNA for the CDR3: TGTGCCAGCAGCCCCCCCGGGTCCAATGAGCAGTTCTTC.

V and J are TRBV19 and TRBJ1-5, with D uncertain. Germline lookup yields CDR1 LNHDA and CDR2 SQIVND (reference sequence). The CDR3 is 14 residues long. V was pared by 3 bases and J by 3 bases, with 9 bases between. The CDR3 coding sequence is TGTGCCAGTAGTATGGACGGGTTCAATCAGCCCCAGCATTTT. Protein product: CASSMDGFNQPQHF. The variable domain in full, completed from reference TRBV19 and TRBJ1-5, reads DGGITQSPKYLFRKEGQNVTLSCEQNLNHDAMYWYRQDPGQGLRLIYYSQIVNDFQKGDIAEGYSVSREKKESFPLTVTSAQKNPTAFYLCASSMDGFNQPQHFGDGTRLSIL.

The rearrangement links TRBV20-1 to TRBJ1-4, with no clear D. This CDR3 comprises 13 residues. Trimming left V 3 bases short and J 6 bases short, with 11 bases between. Germline V gives CDR1 DFQATT, CDR2 SNEGSKA (reference sequence). This CDR3 reads CSASGAADEKLFF. CDR3 DNA sequence: TGCAGTGCTAGTGGCGCGGCGGATGAAAAACTGTTTTTT.

The V gene is TRBV7-2, the J gene TRBJ1-2; no clear D. The CDR3 is 15 residues long. V was pared by 5 bases and J by 0 bases, with 13 bases between. Germline lookup yields CDR1 SGHTA and CDR2 FQGNSA. CDR3 loop: CASSPHGLANYGYTF. The CDR3 DNA reads TGTGCCAGCAGCCCCCACGGTCTCGCTAACTATGGCTACACCTTC.

The chain employs TRBV4-3 and TRBJ2-1; 7 bases fit TRBD2. The V and J ends lost 0 bases and 0 bases, in that order; junction bases with no gene match: 14. The length of the CDR3 is 20 residues. Germline CDR1 is LGHNA and CDR2 is YSLEER. CDR3 in DNA: TGCGCCAGCAGCCAAGATTCTAGCGGTAGAGGGATAAGCTCCTACAATGAGCAGTTCTTC. It specifies CASSQDSSGRGISSYNEQFF.

This clone was picked up one time. CDR3 amino acids: CASSLPVNRRELFF. The CDR3 nucleotides are TGTGCCAGCAGCTTACCGGTAAACCGTAGGGAGCTGTTTTTT. V and J are TRBV11-3 and TRBJ2-2; D unclear. V lost 2 bases and J 9 bases, leaving 13 bases between the germline ends. CDR1 is SGHNT and CDR2 is YENEEA in the germline V gene. The CDR3 has 14 residues. The variable domain in full, with the rest retrieved from reference TRBV11-3 and TRBJ2-2, is EAGVVQSPRYKIIEKKQPVAFWCNPISGHNTLYWYLQNLGQGPELLIRYENEEAVDDSQLPKDRFSAERLKGVDSTLKIQPAELGDSAVYLCASSLPVNRRELFFGEGSRLTVL.

The chain joins TRBV5-1 to TRBJ2-5, with 12 bases fitting TRBD2. J gave up 4 bases and V 0 bases, and 4 bases lay outside the gene matches. This CDR3 comprises 16 residues. CDR1 and CDR2 (germline): SGHRS, YFSETQ. The CDR3 region is CASSLASGGAVETQYF. CDR3 DNA sequence: TGCGCCAGCAGCTTGGCTAGCGGGGGGGCCGTAGAGACCCAGTACTTC.

The genes are TRBV9 and TRBJ2-7; 7 nucleotides match TRBD1. The CDR3 runs 14 residues. V dropped 1 base and J dropped 7; count of bases not matched to a gene: 8. The germline gives CDR1 SGDLS, CDR2 YYNGEE. CDR3 in DNA: TGTGCCAGCAGCGTAACGACAGGGTTTGAAGAGCAGTACTTC. Residues: CASSVTTGFEEQYF.

The chain joins TRBV29-1 to TRBJ1-1; perhaps TRBD1 as D (5 bases). The CDR3 sequence is 11 residues long. V was trimmed by 4 bases and J by 8 bases, leaving 11 bases between them. Germline V lookup: CDR1 SQVTM, CDR2 ANQGSEA. Here the CDR3 DNA reads TGCAGCGTTGCCGTGAAGGGGGAAGCTTTCTTT. Encoded protein: CSVAVKGEAFF.

This chain connects TRBV7-9 to TRBJ1-4; D not certain. The germline V and J ends were trimmed by 5 bases and 5 bases, with 12 bases remaining between them. Germline CDR1 reads SEHNR; CDR2 reads FQNEAQ (reference sequence). The CDR3 is made up of 14 amino acids. This CDR3 reads CASSPGIVNEKLFF. The CDR3 nucleotides read TGTGCCAGCAGCCCGGGTATAGTCAATGAAAAACTGTTTTTT.

This clone was seen many times. The J gene is TRBJ1-5, the V gene TRBV19; the D gene is possibly TRBD1 (6 bases). Germline assignment: CDR1 LNHDA and CDR2 SQIVND (reference sequence). Trimming took off 5 bases at V and 7 bases at J, with 12 bases between the two ends. The CDR3 is 13 amino acids. CDR3 sequence reads: CASSPGVRQPQHF. The CDR3 DNA sequence: TGTGCCAGTAGTCCAGGGGTGAGGCAGCCCCAGCATTTT. The entire variable domain, with the rest obtained from reference TRBV19 and TRBJ1-5, is as follows: DGGITQSPKYLFRKEGQNVTLSCEQNLNHDAMYWYRQDPGQGLRLIYYSQIVNDFQKGDIAEGYSVSREKKESFPLTVTSAQKNPTAFYLCASSPGVRQPQHFGDGTRLSIL.

The chain couples TRBV19 to TRBJ2-3, with D possibly matching TRBD2 (6 bases). Germline V gene data show CDR1 as LNHDA and CDR2 as SQIVND (reference sequence). There are 15 residues in the CDR3. V was clipped by 5 bases and J by 2 bases, with 14 bases between them. The CDR3 reads CASSASGTLTDTQYF. In DNA, the CDR3 is TGTGCCAGTAGTGCCTCCGGGACTCTCACAGATACGCAGTATTTT.

For this clone: Within the sample, other DNA sequences also encode this same CDR3. The chain links TRBV7-2 to TRBJ1-5; TRBD1 might be the D (6 bases). CDR1 and CDR2 from the germline V gene are SGHTA and FQGNSA. CDR3 size: 13 residues. The V and J ends lost 4 bases and 6 bases respectively, with 10 bases between them. The CDR3 DNA is TGTGCCAGCAGCTGGGGGGCACGTCAGCCCCAGCATTTT. Residues: CASSWGARQPQHF.